This TCR beta chain was found in a study of blood T cell repertoires in COVID-19. Study at large: Some COVID-19 samples were acute and others convalescent; all came from the United States, Italy and Spain.

V was pared by 7 bases and J by 2 bases, with 15 bases between. CDR1 is SEHNR, CDR2 FQNEAQ, per germline (reference sequence). The CDR3 has 15 amino acids. Authors' methods: Reference gene primer amplification gave nucleated cell count estimates. Clones were read by immunoSEQ multiplex PCR, and TCRdb kept only the in-frame ones, dropping some. The DNA was the basis for D and trimming; V, J and clone size are from that table. The table has approximately 190,000 clones, around 79% seen once; the top ten hold roughly 17%. This clone is a singleton in its sample. This chain uses TRBV7-9 with TRBJ2-1; perhaps TRBD2 as D (5 bases). The clonotype comes from a man aged 55 to 69 with active or convalescent COVID-19. The sequenced material came from peripheral blood. The CDR3 protein is CASTLSEEPYNEQFF. The CDR3 DNA reads TGTGCCAGCACCCTTAGCGAGGAACCCTACAATGAGCAGTTCTTC.